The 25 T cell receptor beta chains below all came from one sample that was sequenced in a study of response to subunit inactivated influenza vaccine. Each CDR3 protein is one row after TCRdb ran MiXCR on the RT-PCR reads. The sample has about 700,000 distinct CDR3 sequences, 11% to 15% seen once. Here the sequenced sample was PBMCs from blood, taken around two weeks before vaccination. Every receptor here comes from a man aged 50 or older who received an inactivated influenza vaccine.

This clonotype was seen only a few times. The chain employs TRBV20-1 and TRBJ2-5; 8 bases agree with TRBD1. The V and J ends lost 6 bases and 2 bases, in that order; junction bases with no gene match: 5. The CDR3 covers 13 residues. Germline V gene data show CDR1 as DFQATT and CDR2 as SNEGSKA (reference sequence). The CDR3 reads CSARDRIQETQYF. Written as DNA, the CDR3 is TGCAGTGCCAGGGACAGGATTCAAGAGACCCAGTACTTC.

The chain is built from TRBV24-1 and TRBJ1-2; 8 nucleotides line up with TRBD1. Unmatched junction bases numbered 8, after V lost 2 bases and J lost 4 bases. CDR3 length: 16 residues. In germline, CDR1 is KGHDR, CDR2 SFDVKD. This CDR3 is CATSDSSGQGVYGYTF. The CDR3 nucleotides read TGTGCCACCAGTGATTCTTCAGGACAGGGAGTCTATGGCTACACCTTC.

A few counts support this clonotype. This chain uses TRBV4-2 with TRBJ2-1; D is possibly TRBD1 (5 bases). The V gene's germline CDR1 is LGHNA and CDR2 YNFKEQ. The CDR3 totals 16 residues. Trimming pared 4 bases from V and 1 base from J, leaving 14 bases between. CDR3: CASSLQDQSSYNEQFF. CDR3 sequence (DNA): TGTGCCAGCAGCCTACAGGACCAGTCGTCCTACAATGAGCAGTTCTTC.

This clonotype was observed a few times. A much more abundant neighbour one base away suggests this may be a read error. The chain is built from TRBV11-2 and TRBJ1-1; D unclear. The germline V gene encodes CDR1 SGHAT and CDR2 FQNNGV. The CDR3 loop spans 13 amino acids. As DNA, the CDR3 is TGTGCCAGCAGCTTAGAACCAAACACTGAAGTTTTCTTT. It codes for CASSLEPNTEVFF.

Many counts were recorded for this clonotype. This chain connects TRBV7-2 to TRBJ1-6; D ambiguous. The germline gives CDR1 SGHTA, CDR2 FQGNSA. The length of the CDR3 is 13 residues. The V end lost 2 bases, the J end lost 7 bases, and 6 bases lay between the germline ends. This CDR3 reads CASSLRSNSPLHF. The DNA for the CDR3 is TGTGCCAGCAGCTTACGTAGCAATTCACCCCTCCACTTT.

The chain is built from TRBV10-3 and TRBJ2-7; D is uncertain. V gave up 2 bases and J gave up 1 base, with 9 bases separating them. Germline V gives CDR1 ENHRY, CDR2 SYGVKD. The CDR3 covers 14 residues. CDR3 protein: CAISEAARSYEQYF. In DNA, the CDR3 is TGTGCCATCAGTGAGGCAGCAAGGTCCTACGAGCAGTACTTC.

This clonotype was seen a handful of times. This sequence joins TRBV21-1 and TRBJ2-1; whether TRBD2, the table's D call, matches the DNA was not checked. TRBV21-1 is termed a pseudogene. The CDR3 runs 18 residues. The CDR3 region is CASSKRGGLAGVANEQFF. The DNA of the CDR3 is TGTGCCAGCAGCAAACGGGGGGGCCTAGCGGGGGTTGCAAATGAGCAGTTCTTC.

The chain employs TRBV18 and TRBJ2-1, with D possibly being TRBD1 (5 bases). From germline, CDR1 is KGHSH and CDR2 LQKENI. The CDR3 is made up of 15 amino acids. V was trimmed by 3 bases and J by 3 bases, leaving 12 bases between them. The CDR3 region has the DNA TGTGCCAGCTCACCGCAGGGTGGAGACTACAATGAGCAGTTCTTC. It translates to CASSPQGGDYNEQFF.

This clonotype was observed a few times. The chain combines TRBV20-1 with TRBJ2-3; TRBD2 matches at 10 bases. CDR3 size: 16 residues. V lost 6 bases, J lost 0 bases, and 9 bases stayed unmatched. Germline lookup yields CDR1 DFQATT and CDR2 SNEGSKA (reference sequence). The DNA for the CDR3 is TGCAGTGCGTGGAGGACTAGCGGCACTAGCACAGATACGCAGTATTTT. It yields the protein CSAWRTSGTSTDTQYF.

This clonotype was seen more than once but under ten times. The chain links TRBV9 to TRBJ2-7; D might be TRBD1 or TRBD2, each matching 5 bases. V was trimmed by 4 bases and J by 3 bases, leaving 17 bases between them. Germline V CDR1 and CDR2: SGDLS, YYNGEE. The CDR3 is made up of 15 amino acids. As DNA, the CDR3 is TGTGCCAGCAGCCCGCTGGGGGACGGACTCTACGAGCAGTACTTC. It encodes CASSPLGDGLYEQYF.

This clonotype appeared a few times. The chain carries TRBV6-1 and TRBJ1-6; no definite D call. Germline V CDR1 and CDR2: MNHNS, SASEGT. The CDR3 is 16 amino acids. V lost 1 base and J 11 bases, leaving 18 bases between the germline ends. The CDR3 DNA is TGTGCCAGCAGTGAAGGCTTCGGAATAGGAACGGCACCCCTCCACTTT. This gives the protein CASSEGFGIGTAPLHF.

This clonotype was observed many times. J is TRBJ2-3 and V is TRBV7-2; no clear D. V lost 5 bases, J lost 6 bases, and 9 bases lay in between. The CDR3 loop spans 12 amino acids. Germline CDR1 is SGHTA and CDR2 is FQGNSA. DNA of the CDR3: TGTGCCAGCAGCAACGGGCGGGATACGCAGTATTTT. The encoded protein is CASSNGRDTQYF.

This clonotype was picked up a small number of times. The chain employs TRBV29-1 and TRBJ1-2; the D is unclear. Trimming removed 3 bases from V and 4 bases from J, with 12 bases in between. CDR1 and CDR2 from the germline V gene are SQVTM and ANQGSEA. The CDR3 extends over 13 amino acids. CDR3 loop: CSVDRAGFYGYTF. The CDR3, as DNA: TGCAGCGTTGATAGGGCGGGGTTCTATGGCTACACCTTC.

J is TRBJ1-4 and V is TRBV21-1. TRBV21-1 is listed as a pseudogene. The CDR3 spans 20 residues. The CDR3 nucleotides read TGTGCCAGCAGGTTACCAACCGAGGGGCCCCGGCCAGCAACTAATGAAAAACTGTTTTTT. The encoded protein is CASRLPTEGPRPATNEKLFF.

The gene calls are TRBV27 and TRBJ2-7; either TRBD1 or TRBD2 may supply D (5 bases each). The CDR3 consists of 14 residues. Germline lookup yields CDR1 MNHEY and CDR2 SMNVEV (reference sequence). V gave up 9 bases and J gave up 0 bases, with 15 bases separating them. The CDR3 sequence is CASAQRGTSYEQYF. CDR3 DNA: TGTGCCAGTGCCCAGAGGGGCACCTCCTACGAGCAGTACTTC.

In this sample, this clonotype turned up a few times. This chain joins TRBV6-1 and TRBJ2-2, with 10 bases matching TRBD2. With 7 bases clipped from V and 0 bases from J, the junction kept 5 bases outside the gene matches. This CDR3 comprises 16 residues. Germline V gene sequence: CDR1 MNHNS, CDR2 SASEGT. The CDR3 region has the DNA TGTGCCAGCAAGACCGGGACTAGCGCGAACACCGGGGAGCTGTTTTTT. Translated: CASKTGTSANTGELFF.

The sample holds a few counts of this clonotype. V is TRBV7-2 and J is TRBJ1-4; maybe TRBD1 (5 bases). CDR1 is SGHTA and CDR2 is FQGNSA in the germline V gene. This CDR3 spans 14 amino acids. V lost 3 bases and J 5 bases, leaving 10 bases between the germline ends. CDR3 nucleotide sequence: TGTGCCAGCAGCTTTTGGGGGTCCAATGAAAAACTGTTTTTT. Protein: CASSFWGSNEKLFF.

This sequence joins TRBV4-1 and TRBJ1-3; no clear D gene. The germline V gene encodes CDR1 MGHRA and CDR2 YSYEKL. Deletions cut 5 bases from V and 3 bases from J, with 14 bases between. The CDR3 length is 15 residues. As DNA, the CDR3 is TGCGCCAGCAGCTCAGACGTTATCGGTGGAAACACCATATATTTT. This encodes CASSSDVIGGNTIYF.

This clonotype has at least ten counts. The CDR3 DNA reads as TGTGCCAGCGATAGACAGGGCCGTTCCTACGAGCAGTACTTC. It is translated as CASDRQGRSYEQYF. This chain uses TRBV28 with TRBJ2-7; 7 bases are a match to TRBD1. This CDR3 has 14 residues. Looked up from germline, CDR1 is MDHEN and CDR2 is SYDVKM. V was clipped by 8 bases and J by 1 base; unmatched bases: 8.

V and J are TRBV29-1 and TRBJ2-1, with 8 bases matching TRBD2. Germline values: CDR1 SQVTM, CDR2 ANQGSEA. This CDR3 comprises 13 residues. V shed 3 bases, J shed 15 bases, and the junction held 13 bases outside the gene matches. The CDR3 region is CSVETPGGSSVFF. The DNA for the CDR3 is TGCAGCGTTGAGACCCCGGGAGGGTCCTCCGTGTTCTTC.

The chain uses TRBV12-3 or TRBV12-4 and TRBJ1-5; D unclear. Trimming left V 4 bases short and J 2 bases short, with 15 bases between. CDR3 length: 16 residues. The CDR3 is CASSWGGDIGNQPQHF. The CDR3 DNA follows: TGTGCCAGCAGTTGGGGTGGGGATATTGGCAATCAGCCCCAGCATTTT.

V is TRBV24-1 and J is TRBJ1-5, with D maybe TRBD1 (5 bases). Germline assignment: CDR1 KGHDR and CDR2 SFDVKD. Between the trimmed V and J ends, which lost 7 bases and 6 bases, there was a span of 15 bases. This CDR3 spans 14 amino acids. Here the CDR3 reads CATSEAGPAQPQHF. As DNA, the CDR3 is TGTGCCACCAGCGAGGCGGGGCCCGCTCAGCCCCAGCATTTT.

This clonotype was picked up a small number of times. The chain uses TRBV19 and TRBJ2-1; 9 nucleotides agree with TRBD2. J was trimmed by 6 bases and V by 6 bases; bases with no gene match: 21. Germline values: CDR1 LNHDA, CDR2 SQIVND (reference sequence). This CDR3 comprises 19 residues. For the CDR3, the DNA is TGTGCCAGTAGCCCAGGTTCAGGCGGGAGGGCCGCTTACGCCAATGAGCAGTTCTTC. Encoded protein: CASSPGSGGRAAYANEQFF.

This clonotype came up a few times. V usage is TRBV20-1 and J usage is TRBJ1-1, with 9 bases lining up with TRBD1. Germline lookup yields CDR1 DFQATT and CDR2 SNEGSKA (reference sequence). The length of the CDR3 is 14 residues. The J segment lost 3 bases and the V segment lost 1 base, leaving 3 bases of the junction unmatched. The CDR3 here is CSARGGQGYTEAFF. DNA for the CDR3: TGCAGTGCTAGAGGCGGACAGGGGTACACTGAAGCTTTCTTT.

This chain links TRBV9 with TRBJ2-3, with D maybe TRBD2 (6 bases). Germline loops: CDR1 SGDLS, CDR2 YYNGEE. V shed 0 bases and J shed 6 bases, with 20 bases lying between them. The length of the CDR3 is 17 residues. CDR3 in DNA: TGTGCCAGCAGCGTAGGTGTGGTGGGGGGATTCGGTGATACGCAGTATTTT. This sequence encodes CASSVGVVGGFGDTQYF.